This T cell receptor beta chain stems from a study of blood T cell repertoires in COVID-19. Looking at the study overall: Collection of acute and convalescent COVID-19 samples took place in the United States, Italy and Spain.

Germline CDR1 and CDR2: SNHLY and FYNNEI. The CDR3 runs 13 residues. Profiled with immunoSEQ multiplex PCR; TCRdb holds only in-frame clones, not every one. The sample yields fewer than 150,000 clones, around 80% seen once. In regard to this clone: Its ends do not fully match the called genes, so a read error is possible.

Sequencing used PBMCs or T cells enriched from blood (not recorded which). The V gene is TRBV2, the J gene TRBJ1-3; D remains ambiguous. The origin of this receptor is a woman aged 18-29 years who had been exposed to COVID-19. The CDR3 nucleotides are TGTGCAAGCATAACCTACTCTGGAAACACCATATATTTT. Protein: CASITYSGNTIYF.